This TCR beta chain emerged from a study of blood T cell repertoires in COVID-19. V shed 5 bases and J 2 bases; nucleotides not matched to a gene: 9. The CDR3 covers 17 residues. Per germline, CDR1 KGHDR and CDR2 SFDVKD. Here immunoSEQ multiplex PCR was the method, and the copy in TCRdb shows in-frame clones only, minus some. The sample lists 150,000 to 200,000 clones; 79% were seen once. This clonotype was sampled from a woman in her 70s in a cohort exposed to, infected with or recovered from COVID-19 (not recorded which). The sample taken for sequencing was PBMCs or T cells enriched from blood (not recorded which). V gene TRBV24-1 combines with J gene TRBJ1-5; the match to TRBD1 covers 9 bases. The CDR3 region is CATSGRTGVDRNQPQHF. In DNA form, the CDR3 reads TGTGCCACCAGTGGTCGGACAGGGGTTGATCGCAATCAGCCCCAGCATTTT.